This TCR beta chain is from a study of early T cells in non-severe SARS-CoV-2 infection. Individual cDNA molecules received unique molecular identifiers. MiXCR, applied by TCRdb to the 5' RACE reads, yields one record per CDR3 protein. The table shows 30,000 to 40,000 distinct CDR3 sequences, with roughly 5% occurring only once. This clonotype was seen ten or more times. Its specificity is unknown. One junction end disagrees with the germline gene, perhaps due to a read error. The germline gives CDR1 MRHNA, CDR2 SNTAGT. CDR3 size: 15 residues. Study-wide points: Comparison of clonotypes with VDJdb favored anti-spike CD8 responses while missing private and CD4 specificities.

This clonotype originated in an adult who was a healthcare worker with PCR-confirmed SARS-CoV-2 infection or an uninfected control (not recorded which). The chain uses TRBV6-4 and TRBJ2-1, with unresolved D. Sequenced: whole blood. The CDR3 sequence: CASSDAGSSFNEQFF. In DNA, the CDR3 is TGTGCCAGCAGTGACGCAGGTTCGTCCTTCAATGAGCAGTTCTTC.